This T cell receptor (beta chain) was sequenced for a study of blood T cells in healthy people across ages. J gave up 1 base and V 8 bases, and 14 bases lay outside the gene matches. The CDR3 covers 17 residues. CDR1 is MDHEN, CDR2 SYDVKM, per germline. Alongside a J-beta primer mix, a sample-barcoded 5' primer served in a second PCR lasting about 6 to 11 cycles. Each cDNA molecule, via a template-switch adaptor with 12 random nucleotides, was tagged. One entry per CDR3 protein results from TCRdb running MiXCR on the 5' RACE reads. The sample lists around 1,000,000 distinct CDR3 sequences, 20% to 25% occurring once. Separately, the same data were catalogued under a study of T cells of mothers and their children.

The rearrangement links TRBV28 to TRBJ2-1; 7 positions match TRBD2. Sequencing was performed on blood. The sequence was collected from a girl aged 2 to 9 in good health. This chain's CDR3 is CASPKGRVIASYNEQFF. The CDR3 region has the DNA TGTGCCAGCCCCAAGGGGAGGGTAATTGCGTCCTACAATGAGCAGTTCTTC.